These 14 T cell receptor beta chains were sequenced from one sample in a study of tissue T cells after allogeneic stem cell transplantation. Using immunoSEQ multiplex PCR, the repertoire was profiled, and TCRdb retains in-frame clones only, with some absent. Of approximately 2,800 clones in the sample, around two fifths were seen once. Time point indicated: mouse harvest day 14 after allogeneic transplant. Each mouse received 10^7 T-cell-depleted marrow cells plus 10^6 splenic CD5+ T cells by tail vein. Material for sequencing was gut tissue. The receptor source for this set is a female BALB/c mouse given C57BL/6 T cells with graft-versus-host disease after an allogeneic hematopoietic cell transplant.

On this clone itself: Here the gene names and germline are mouse. The observed sequence ends 1 residue before the CDR3 terminus, with the missing tail filled in from the germline J gene. This chain links TRBV26 with TRBJ2-4, with D perhaps given as TRBD1 or TRBD2 (6 bases each). This CDR3 has 13 residues. V dropped 2 bases and J dropped 3 bases, with 6 bases sitting between them. CDR1 KGHPV and CDR2 FQNQEV come from the germline V gene (reference sequence). CDR3 sequence: CASSLGGQNTLYF. The covered CDR3 bases are TGTGCCAGCAGTCTGGGGGGCCAAAACACCTTGTAC. The full variable domain, rest sourced from reference TRBV26 and TRBJ2-4, is NSKVIQTPRYLVKGQGQKAKMRCIPEKGHPVVFWYQQNKNNEFKFLINFQNQEVLQQIDMTEKRFSAECPSNSPCSLEIQSSEAGDSALYLCASSLGGQNTLYFGAGTRLSVL.

Points on this clone: Gene names and germline refer to mouse. The CDR3 is cut off 1 residue early in the read; its end comes from the germline J gene. The gene calls are TRBV26 and TRBJ2-5; unclear D gene. The germline V gene has CDR1 KGHPV and CDR2 FQNQEV (reference sequence). Trimming removed 2 bases from V and 0 bases from J, with 6 bases in between. The CDR3 has 14 amino acids. The CDR3 sequence is CASSLKVNQDTQYF. The part of the CDR3 DNA that was read is TGTGCCAGCAGTCTGAAGGTTAACCAAGACACCCAGTAC.

In its sample, this clone was seen a few times. Here the gene names and germline are mouse. The read finishes 1 residue shy of the CDR3 end, and the germline J gene is used to complete it. J is TRBJ2-7 and V is TRBV26; TRBD2 matches at 7 bases. The ends lost 2 bases at V and 0 bases at J; junction bases unmatched: 1. Germline values: CDR1 KGHPV, CDR2 FQNQEV (reference sequence). The CDR3 totals 14 residues. CDR3 amino acids: CASSLGGGSYEQYF. Partial CDR3 DNA: TGTGCCAGCAGTCTGGGGGGGGGCTCCTATGAACAGTAC.

This clone rates as large. Here the gene names and germline are mouse. The CDR3 end lies 1 residue beyond the end of the read and is filled in from the germline J gene. V usage is TRBV3 and J usage is TRBJ2-7; 11 positions agree with TRBD2. The ends lost 1 base at V and 4 bases at J; junction bases unmatched: 0. This CDR3 spans 14 amino acids. In germline, CDR1 is SNHLY, CDR2 FYNGKV (reference sequence). Incomplete CDR3 DNA: TGTGCCAGCAGCTTAGGGACTGGGGGGTATGAACAGTAC. Its translation: CASSLGTGGYEQY. The complete CDR3 reads CASSLGTGGYEQYF.

Only one count was recorded for this clone. The genes are named according to mouse. The read is 1 residue too short to cover the CDR3 end, so that end is filled in from the germline J gene. V and J are TRBV29 and TRBJ1-1, with 8 bases that match TRBD1. Germline assignment: CDR1 MSHET and CDR2 SYDVDS. This CDR3 comprises 11 residues. The V gene end was trimmed by 11 bases and the J gene end by 4 bases; junction bases not matched to a gene: 3. CDR3 DNA, as far as it was read: TGTGCTCTAGGACAGGGCACAGAAGTCTTC. Amino acids: CALGQGTEVF. The whole CDR3 protein reads CALGQGTEVFF.

Remarks on this clone: Gene names follow the mouse nomenclature. The read falls 1 residue short of the CDR3 end, and the missing part is taken from the germline J gene. This chain joins TRBV13-2 and TRBJ1-1, with no clear D. The germline gives CDR1 NNHNN, CDR2 SYGAGS (reference sequence). V lost 5 bases, J lost 1 base, and 6 bases lay in between. The CDR3 loop spans 12 amino acids. The CDR3: CASGRQNTEVFF. The part of the CDR3 DNA that was read is TGTGCCAGCGGAAGGCAAAACACAGAAGTCTTC.

This clone is categorized as large. Gene names follow the mouse nomenclature. Sequencing ends 1 residue short of the CDR3 end; the germline J gene provides the rest. The rearrangement joins TRBV15 to TRBJ2-7, with 10 bases identical to TRBD1. Trimming removed 6 bases from V and 5 bases from J; junction bases left unmatched: 7. Germline CDR1 SGHND, CDR2 FRSKSL. CDR3 length: 14 residues. The CDR3 sequence: CASSLTGGYHEQYF. CDR3 DNA (partial): TGTGCCAGCAGCCTGACAGGGGGCTACCATGAACAGTAC.

As for this clone: All gene names here are mouse names. The CDR3 end lies 1 residue beyond the end of the read and is filled in from the germline J gene. The chain carries TRBV3 and TRBJ1-4, with 7 positions matching TRBD1. Losses at the gene ends were 2 bases for V and 3 bases for J; bases not matched to a gene: 3. Germline V CDR1 and CDR2: SNHLY, FYNGKV (reference sequence). CDR3 length: 15 residues. Incomplete CDR3 DNA: TGTGCCAGCAGCTTAAGACAGGGACCCAACGAAAGATTATTT. This encodes CASSLRQGPNERLF. The whole CDR3 protein is CASSLRQGPNERLFF.

As regards this clone: Gene names refer to mouse genes. The missing CDR3 end, 1 residue past where the read stops, is filled in from the germline J gene. The chain recombines TRBV26 with TRBJ1-1, with D maybe TRBD1 (6 bases). This CDR3 region has 15 residues. The ends were cut back, 0 bases at V and 0 bases at J, with 8 bases in the middle. Per the germline V gene, CDR1 is KGHPV and CDR2 is FQNQEV (reference sequence). Incomplete CDR3 DNA: TGTGCCAGCAGTCTGTCGCACAGGGCAAACACAGAAGTCTTC. Protein product: CASSLSHRANTEVF. The entire CDR3 protein reads CASSLSHRANTEVFF.

In this sample, this clone turned up a few times. Gene names refer to mouse genes. The CDR3 region is CASSPGLGWAEQFF. The DNA read from the CDR3 is TGTGCCAGCAGCCCTGGACTGGGGTGGGCTGAGCAGTTC. The chain couples TRBV3 to TRBJ2-1; 9 bases are shared with TRBD2. The read gets to within 1 residue of the CDR3 end, and the germline J gene fills in the rest. Trimming at V came to 5 bases and at J to 7 bases, leaving 6 bases not matched to a gene. The CDR3 sequence is 14 residues long. CDR1 is SNHLY, CDR2 FYNGKV, per germline (reference sequence).

The sample holds a few counts of this clone. The genes and germline here are from mouse. The CDR3 sequence is CASSFWTGYEQYF. The sequenced part of the CDR3 DNA is TGTGCCAGCAGTTTCTGGACAGGATATGAACAGTAC. The chain combines TRBV14 with TRBJ2-7; 7 positions match TRBD1. The read stops 1 residue short of the end of the CDR3; the missing end is completed from the germline J gene. The CDR3 spans 13 residues. V dropped 0 bases and J dropped 4; count of bases not matched to a gene: 1. CDR1 and CDR2 from the germline V gene are SGHDT and FRDEAV.

By sample share, this clone is large. Gene names refer to mouse genes. The CDR3 is cut off 1 residue early in the read; its end comes from the germline J gene. This rearrangement joins TRBV12-1 to TRBJ2-7; D unresolved. The V and J ends lost 1 base and 0 bases respectively, with 6 bases between them. The CDR3 length is 13 residues. Germline V gives CDR1 SGHSN, CDR2 HYEKVE. The part of the CDR3 DNA that was read is TGTGCCAGCTCTCTGCCGAGCTCCTATGAACAGTAC. As protein: CASSLPSSYEQY. The entire CDR3 protein reads CASSLPSSYEQYF.

Note on this clone: Gene names refer to mouse genes. The read ends 1 residue before the CDR3 terminus; that terminus is restored from the germline J gene. The chain has TRBV3 and TRBJ2-2; TRBD2 agrees at 9 bases. Losses at the gene ends were 6 bases for V and 6 bases for J; bases not matched to a gene: 8. Per the germline V gene, CDR1 is SNHLY and CDR2 is FYNGKV (reference sequence). There are 15 residues in the CDR3. The CDR3 DNA, read in part, is TGTGCCAGCAGTCCCAGACTGGGGGCCGCCGGGCAGCTCTAC. It is translated as CASSPRLGAAGQLY. The CDR3 reads in full as CASSPRLGAAGQLYF.

About this clone: These gene names are mouse names. The CDR3 DNA, read in part, is TGCTCCAGCAGTCACCGGACTGGGGGGGACACCCAGTAC. Translation: CSSSHRTGGDTQY. The entire CDR3 protein reads CSSSHRTGGDTQYF. The chain recombines TRBV23 with TRBJ2-5; TRBD2 is the table's D call, not checked against the DNA. Read coverage stops 1 residue before the CDR3 terminus; the germline J gene supplies the remainder. The germline V gene encodes CDR1 KGHTA and CDR2 FQNQQP. This CDR3 spans 14 amino acids.